This is a list of T cell receptor beta chains from one sample in a study of blood T cell repertoires in COVID-19. Assay used: immunoSEQ multiplex PCR; TCRdb lists only in-frame clones, some missing. The sample includes approximately 100,000 clones, over 70% of them seen just once. The sequenced sample was peripheral blood. These receptors were collected from a human donor in a cohort sampled during active or convalescent COVID-19. CDR3s include the opening cysteine and the closing phenylalanine or tryptophan. Each record gives: J gene, V gene, clone size, D gene, CDR3 protein, CDR3 DNA. The D gene is left open where the match is weak. Expanded clones are given a class, and other clones once, few, many or no size at all.

>TRBJ1-6|TRBV14|NA|TRBD1
CASSQEGTAYNSPLHF
TGTGCCAGCAGCCAAGAAGGGACAGCCTATAATTCACCCCTCCACTTT
>TRBJ1-3|TRBV23-1|NA|TRBD1
CASSRPTGGVKFGNTIYF
TGCGCCAGCAGTCGGCCGACAGGGGGCGTTAAATTCGGAAACACCATATATTTT
>TRBJ2-2|TRBV11-3|medium-sized|TRBD2
CASSRLAWEELFF
TGTGCCAGCAGCCGACTAGCTTGGGAGGAGCTGTTTTTT
>TRBJ1-2|TRBV21-1|few|NA
CASSKVARYYGYTF
TGTGCCAGCAGCAAAGTCGCCAGGTACTATGGCTACACCTTC
>TRBJ2-7|TRBV2|NA|NA
CASNARPYYEQYF
TGTGCCAGCAACGCGCGGCCCTACTACGAGCAGTACTTC
>TRBJ1-5|TRBV7-8|few|TRBD1
CASSARPSTGNSNQPQHF
TGTGCCAGCAGCGCACGTCCCTCGACAGGGAATAGCAATCAGCCCCAGCATTTT
>TRBJ2-7|TRBV18|NA|TRBD1
CASSPQRTGAIYEQYF
TGTGCCAGCTCACCGCAAAGAACAGGGGCCATTTACGAGCAGTACTTC
>TRBJ1-5|TRBV12-5|NA|TRBD1
CASGLSTGGSQPQHF
TGTGCTAGTGGTTTGTCTACAGGGGGGAGTCAGCCCCAGCATTTT
>TRBJ1-4|TRBV18|NA|NA
CASSPRQYNEKLFF
TGTGCCAGCTCACCGCGACAGTATAATGAAAAACTGTTTTTT
>TRBJ2-7|TRBV6-2/TRBV6-3|NA|NA
CASSYPTYEQYF
TGTGCCAGCAGTTACCCAACCTACGAGCAGTACTTC
>TRBJ1-1|TRBV27|once|NA
CASSLWSRTNTEAFF
TGTGCCAGCAGTTTATGGAGCAGAACGAACACTGAAGCTTTCTTT
>TRBJ2-7|TRBV6-1|once|TRBD2
CASSDGAGGYEQYF
TGTGCCAGCAGTGACGGGGCGGGGGGCTACGAGCAGTACTTC
>TRBJ2-7|TRBV6-2/TRBV6-3|NA|NA
CASSYSTRVPYEQYF
TGTGCCAGCAGTTACTCGACTAGGGTCCCCTACGAGCAGTACTTC
>TRBJ2-7|TRBV25-1|NA|NA
CASSERKNGLHF
TGTGCCAGCAGTGAAAGAAAGAACGGACTCCACTTC
>TRBJ2-7|TRBV11-2|NA|NA
CASSLVDTAGEQYF
TGTGCCAGCAGCTTAGTGGACACAGCTGGCGAGCAGTACTTC
>TRBJ2-1|TRBV25-1|NA|TRBD1
CASSGTGGDEQFF
TGTGCCAGCAGCGGGACAGGGGGCGATGAGCAGTTCTTC
>TRBJ2-7|TRBV7-2|NA|NA
CASRLQGIASYEQYF
TGTGCCAGCAGGCTCCAGGGAATCGCCTCCTACGAGCAGTACTTC
>TRBJ2-5|TRBV3-1/TRBV3-2|NA|TRBD2
CASSPVASGSQTKRKETQYF
TGTGCCAGCAGCCCGGTGGCTAGCGGCTCTCAAACCAAGAGGAAAGAGACCCAGTACTTC
>TRBJ2-1|TRBV5-1|NA|NA
CASSFRTGNNEQFF
TGCGCCAGCAGCTTCCGGACTGGAAACAATGAGCAGTTCTTC
>TRBJ1-4|TRBV15|NA|NA
CATSRGQGLKNEKLFF
TGTGCCACCAGCAGAGGCCAGGGGTTAAAGAATGAAAAACTGTTTTTT
>TRBJ1-2|TRBV27|NA|NA
CASSPAGGVRNYGYTF
TGTGCCAGCAGTCCGGCGGGGGGGGTTAGGAACTATGGCTACACCTTC
>TRBJ2-5|TRBV7-2|once|TRBD2
CASSRMAGGRETQYF
TGTGCCAGCAGCCGGATGGCGGGGGGGCGGGAGACCCAGTACTTC
>TRBJ2-1|TRBV6-2/TRBV6-3|NA|NA
CASSYSGLALYNEQFF
TGTGCCAGCAGTTACTCGGGACTTGCACTTTACAATGAGCAGTTCTTC
>TRBJ1-2|TRBV29-1|few|TRBD1
CSVEGRDRSTEANYGYTF
TGCAGCGTTGAAGGGAGGGACAGGTCGACGGAAGCTAACTATGGCTACACCTTC
>TRBJ2-7|TRBV14|NA|NA
CASKNSGDYEQYF
TGTGCCAGCAAAAACTCAGGGGACTACGAGCAGTACTTC
>TRBJ2-5|TRBV11-2|NA|TRBD1
CASSSRGTGSQETQYF
TGTGCCAGCAGCTCCAGGGGGACAGGCTCCCAAGAGACCCAGTACTTC
>TRBJ2-5|TRBV30|NA|TRBD1
CAWSPTGIGETQYF
TGTGCCTGGAGCCCGACAGGGATTGGGGAGACCCAGTACTTC
>TRBJ1-2|TRBV28|few|NA
CASSLWGQVGTSNYGYTF
TGTGCCAGCAGTTTATGGGGGCAGGTGGGAACCTCTAACTATGGCTACACCTTC
>TRBJ2-2|TRBV9|once|TRBD1
CASSVGTGATGELFF
TGTGCCAGCAGCGTCGGGACAGGTGCCACCGGGGAGCTGTTTTTT
>TRBJ2-1|TRBV5-5|NA|TRBD2
CASSLLAGAVGEQFF
TGTGCCAGCAGCCTTCTAGCGGGGGCCGTGGGGGAGCAGTTCTTC
>TRBJ1-6|TRBV28|once|NA
CASTPTPKSWNSPLHF
TGTGCCAGCACCCCTACCCCCAAGTCTTGGAATTCACCCCTCCACTTT
>TRBJ2-5|TRBV3-1/TRBV3-2|NA|TRBD2
CASSLSGRYQETQYF
TGTGCCAGCAGCCTTAGCGGGAGGTACCAAGAGACCCAGTACTTC
>TRBJ1-1|TRBV10-2|NA|NA
CASSEGGALRANTEAFF
TGCGCCAGCAGTGAGGGGGGGGCCCTTCGGGCGAACACTGAAGCTTTCTTT
>TRBJ2-3|TRBV25-1|NA|TRBD2
CASSEWGLAGAKDTQYF
TGTGCCAGCAGTGAGTGGGGTTTGGCGGGAGCCAAAGATACGCAGTATTTT
>TRBJ2-3|TRBV25-1|NA|NA
CASSESTPPADTQYF
TGTGCCAGCAGTGAAAGCACCCCGCCCGCAGATACGCAGTATTTT
>TRBJ1-1|TRBV20-1|few|TRBD1
CSAGQGWEAFF
TGCAGTGCTGGACAGGGATGGGAAGCTTTCTTT
>TRBJ2-7|TRBV5-1|NA|NA
CASSPGETYEQYF
TGCGCCAGCAGCCCCGGGGAGACCTACGAGCAGTACTTC
>TRBJ2-1|TRBV4-3|once|TRBD1
CASSQDWTGVYNEQFF
TGCGCCAGCAGCCAAGATTGGACAGGGGTCTACAATGAGCAGTTCTTC
>TRBJ1-2|TRBV5-1|NA|TRBD1
CASSLAGQGFLTGYTF
TGCGCCAGCAGCTTGGCCGGACAGGGCTTTCTTACTGGCTACACCTTC
>TRBJ2-6|TRBV5-6|NA|NA
CASSLLGHSGANVLTF
TGTGCCAGCAGCTTGCTAGGTCACTCTGGGGCCAACGTCCTGACTTTC
>TRBJ2-7|TRBV4-3|NA|TRBD2
CASSQGTSGVYEQYF
TGCGCCAGCAGCCAGGGGACTAGCGGGGTCTACGAGCAGTACTTC
>TRBJ2-7|TRBV27|NA|NA
CASSFRTTGRVVDEQYF
TGTGCCAGCAGTTTTCGGACTACAGGTAGGGTGGTTGACGAGCAGTACTTC
>TRBJ1-5|TRBV15|NA|NA
CATSRGGEQGSGQPQHF
TGTGCCACCAGCAGAGGGGGAGAACAGGGAAGCGGTCAGCCCCAGCATTTT
>TRBJ2-3|TRBV29-1|NA|TRBD2
CSVEPASGVGLGTDTQYF
TGCAGCGTTGAACCGGCTAGCGGGGTGGGGCTAGGGACAGATACGCAGTATTTT
>TRBJ2-2|TRBV10-3|NA|NA
CAISDFGGPTGELFF
TGTGCCATCAGTGATTTCGGGGGGCCTACCGGGGAGCTGTTTTTT
>TRBJ2-5|TRBV18|once|NA
CASSATELETQYF
TGTGCCAGCTCAGCAACAGAATTGGAGACCCAGTACTTC